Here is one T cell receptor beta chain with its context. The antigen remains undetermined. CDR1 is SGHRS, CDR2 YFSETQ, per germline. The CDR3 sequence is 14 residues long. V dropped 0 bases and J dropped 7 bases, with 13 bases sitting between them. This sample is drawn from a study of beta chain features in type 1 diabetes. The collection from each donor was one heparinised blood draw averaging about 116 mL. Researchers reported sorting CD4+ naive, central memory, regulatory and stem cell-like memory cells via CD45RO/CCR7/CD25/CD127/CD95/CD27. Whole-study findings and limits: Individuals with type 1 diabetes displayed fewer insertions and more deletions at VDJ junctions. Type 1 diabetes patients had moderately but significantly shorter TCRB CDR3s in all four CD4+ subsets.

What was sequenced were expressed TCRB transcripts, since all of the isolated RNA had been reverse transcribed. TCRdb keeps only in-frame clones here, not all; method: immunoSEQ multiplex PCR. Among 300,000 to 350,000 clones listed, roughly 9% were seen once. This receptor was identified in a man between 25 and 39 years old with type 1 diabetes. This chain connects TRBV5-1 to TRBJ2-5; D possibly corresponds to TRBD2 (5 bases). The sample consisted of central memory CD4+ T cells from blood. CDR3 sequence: CASSLDALRGTQYF. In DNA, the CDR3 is TGCGCCAGCAGCTTGGACGCGCTTCGGGGGACCCAGTACTTC.